A selection of T cell receptor beta chains follows, all from one sample in a study of OX40 agonist ivuxolimab in advanced cancers. Sequencing used immunoSEQ multiplex PCR; TCRdb keeps in-frame clones, though not all of them. The sample consists of about 53,000 clones, 80% to 90% of them appearing once. Sample: CD4+ or CD8+ T cells sorted from blood, taken in a trial of the OX40 agonist ivuxolimab. These receptors originate from an adult with an advanced solid tumor such as melanoma, head and neck, liver or kidney cancer. Both conserved end residues are part of each CDR3. The D gene is left open where the match is weak. Clone size appears in some rows only: once, few, many, or a class for an expanded clone.

TRBV19	NA	TRBJ2-2	NA	CASSSGIGTGELFF	TGTGCCAGTAGCTCAGGTATTGGCACCGGGGAGCTGTTTTTT
TRBV29-1	NA	TRBJ2-7	NA	CSVEQGPYEQYF	TGCAGCGTTGAACAGGGACCCTACGAGCAGTACTTC
TRBV28	TRBD2	TRBJ2-3	NA	CASSPTGLAGGTDTQYF	TGTGCCAGCAGTCCCACGGGACTAGCGGGTGGCACAGATACGCAGTATTTT
TRBV5-6	TRBD2	TRBJ2-7	NA	CASSFGLASYEQYF	TGTGCCAGCAGCTTTGGACTAGCTTCCTACGAGCAGTACTTC
TRBV19	NA	TRBJ2-7	once	CASRGQNSVSYEQYF	TGTGCCAGTCGGGGGCAGAATAGCGTCTCCTACGAGCAGTACTTC
TRBV7-2	NA	TRBJ2-1	NA	CASSLFRGLATYQFF	TGTGCCAGCAGCTTATTTAGAGGTTTGGCTACCTACCAGTTCTTC
TRBV5-1	NA	TRBJ1-1	NA	CASSLNWEGTEAFF	TGCGCCAGCAGCTTGAATTGGGAAGGGACTGAAGCTTTCTTT
TRBV19	NA	TRBJ2-1	NA	CASLGGNQNEQFF	TGTGCCAGTCTAGGGGGTAACCAAAATGAGCAGTTCTTC
TRBV18	TRBD2	TRBJ2-7	once	CASSPTRLAGARDEQYF	TGTGCCAGCTCACCAACGCGACTAGCGGGAGCACGGGACGAGCAGTACTTC
TRBV4-1	NA	TRBJ2-3	NA	CASSQERETAEYF	TGCGCCAGCAGCCAAGAAAGGGAGACTGCAGAGTATTTT
TRBV7-8	NA	TRBJ2-3	NA	CASSSRTSRTTDTQYF	TGTGCCAGCAGCTCCCGGACTTCGCGGACCACAGATACGCAGTATTTT
TRBV4-3	NA	TRBJ2-5	NA	CASSLGARETQYF	TGCGCCAGCAGCCTGGGCGCGCGGGAGACCCAGTACTTC
TRBV27	NA	TRBJ2-7	NA	CASRPVLVAYEQYF	TGTGCCAGCAGACCAGTCTTGGTCGCCTACGAGCAGTACTTC
TRBV19	TRBD1	TRBJ2-5	NA	CASSRDRQTQYF	TGTGCCAGTAGCCGGGACAGACAGACCCAGTACTTC
TRBV29-1	NA	TRBJ2-5	NA	CSGAPGPQETQYF	TGCAGCGGAGCTCCGGGACCGCAAGAGACCCAGTACTTC
TRBV15	NA	TRBJ2-3	NA	CATSQITDTQYF	TGTGCCACCAGCCAAATCACAGATACGCAGTATTTT
TRBV7-2	NA	TRBJ1-1	once	CASSFDPDTEAFF	TGTGCCAGCAGCTTTGATCCCGACACTGAAGCTTTCTTT
TRBV10-3	NA	TRBJ2-7	once	CAISPRAGYEQYF	TGTGCCATCAGTCCGCGGGCAGGCTACGAGCAGTACTTC
TRBV2	NA	TRBJ2-1	NA	CASRRALSVDEQFF	TGTGCCAGCAGGAGGGCCCTCTCGGTCGATGAGCAGTTCTTC
TRBV6-1	TRBD1	TRBJ1-2	NA	CASTAPGQGVGYTF	TGTGCCAGCACCGCTCCGGGACAGGGAGTCGGCTACACCTTC
TRBV5-1	NA	TRBJ1-1	NA	CASRLAGEGTEAFF	TGCGCCAGCAGGCTCGCTGGGGAAGGCACTGAAGCTTTCTTT
TRBV6-1	NA	TRBJ2-3	NA	CASKNEPGSADMQYF	TGTGCCAGCAAGAACGAACCGGGTTCAGCAGATATGCAGTATTTT
TRBV28	NA	TRBJ1-2	NA	CASSSPGTNYGYTF	TGTGCCAGCAGCTCCCCCGGGACGAACTATGGCTACACCTTC
TRBV6-5	NA	TRBJ1-5	NA	CASSYSPYGNQPQHF	TGTGCCAGCAGTTATTCTCCTTATGGCAATCAGCCCCAGCATTTT
TRBV7-9	NA	TRBJ2-3	NA	CASSSIQRAGDTQYF	TGTGCCAGCAGCTCAATACAACGGGCAGGAGATACGCAGTATTTT
TRBV19	NA	TRBJ1-6	NA	CASSMVRDSPLHF	TGTGCCAGTAGTATGGTTCGGGATTCACCCCTCCACTTT
TRBV6-1	TRBD1	TRBJ1-5	NA	CATNQDRDGNQPQHF	TGTGCCACCAACCAAGACAGGGATGGGAATCAGCCCCAGCATTTT
TRBV6-6	NA	TRBJ1-5	NA	CASSFDRGQPQHF	TGTGCCAGCAGTTTTGACCGGGGCCAGCCCCAGCATTTT
TRBV5-1	NA	TRBJ2-3	NA	CASSLGASTDTQYF	TGCGCCAGCAGTTTAGGAGCTAGCACAGATACGCAGTATTTT
TRBV2	NA	TRBJ1-5	NA	CASRRSGDNQPQHF	TGTGCCAGCCGCCGGAGCGGGGACAATCAGCCCCAGCATTTT
TRBV28	NA	TRBJ1-1	NA	CASSKREAAMNTEAFF	TGTGCCAGCAGTAAAAGGGAGGCAGCCATGAACACTGAAGCTTTCTTT
TRBV2	TRBD1	TRBJ2-7	NA	CASSPRDSLSYEQYF	TGTGCCAGCAGTCCGAGGGACAGTCTCTCCTACGAGCAGTACTTC
TRBV29-1	NA	TRBJ1-2	NA	CSTYGLDGYTF	TGCAGCACTTACGGGCTGGATGGCTACACCTTC
TRBV7-2	TRBD2	TRBJ2-7	NA	CASSLVSGSTYEQYF	TGTGCCAGCAGCTTAGTTAGCGGGTCCACCTACGAGCAGTACTTC
TRBV9	NA	TRBJ2-3	NA	CASSPTGTSTDTQYF	TGTGCCAGCAGCCCCACCGGGACTTCCACAGATACGCAGTATTTT
TRBV5-6	TRBD1	TRBJ2-6	NA	CASSLGTGARLDVLTF	TGTGCCAGCAGCTTGGGGACAGGGGCACGATTGGACGTCCTGACTTTC
TRBV27	NA	TRBJ2-1	NA	CATRTVLYNEQFF	TGTGCCACCAGGACAGTCCTATACAATGAGCAGTTCTTC
TRBV11-1	NA	TRBJ2-1	NA	CASSWRRDENEQFF	TGTGCCAGCAGCTGGAGAAGGGATGAGAATGAGCAGTTCTTC
TRBV7-2	TRBD1	TRBJ1-1	NA	CASSSRQGSTEAFF	TGTGCCAGCAGCTCCCGACAGGGGAGCACTGAAGCTTTCTTT
TRBV6-1	TRBD2	TRBJ2-7	NA	CASREADSGAYEQYF	TGTGCCAGCAGGGAAGCCGACAGCGGGGCCTACGAGCAGTACTTC
TRBV7-2	NA	TRBJ1-4	NA	CASSWSRGANEKLFF	TGTGCCAGCAGCTGGTCTCGCGGAGCTAATGAAAAACTGTTTTTT
TRBV6-5	TRBD1	TRBJ2-5	NA	CASSVQGIGTQYF	TGTGCCAGCAGCGTACAGGGGATAGGGACCCAGTACTTC
TRBV7-9	NA	TRBJ2-3	NA	CASSLADTQYF	TGTGCCAGCAGCTTGGCAGATACGCAGTATTTT
TRBV29-1	NA	TRBJ1-5	NA	CSVGAGAGQPQHF	TGCAGCGTTGGAGCAGGGGCGGGTCAGCCCCAGCATTTT
TRBV5-4	TRBD2	TRBJ2-6	NA	CASQLAGGLGANVLTF	TGTGCCAGCCAGCTAGCGGGGGGGCTTGGGGCCAACGTCCTGACTTTC
TRBV7-6	TRBD2	TRBJ2-1	NA	CASSVTSGGYNEQFF	TGTGCCAGCAGCGTAACTAGCGGTGGTTACAATGAGCAGTTCTTC
TRBV2	NA	TRBJ1-1	NA	CASSEAWNTEAFF	TGTGCCAGCAGTGAAGCTTGGAACACTGAAGCTTTCTTT
TRBV5-1	NA	TRBJ2-7	NA	CASSLGLGSYEQYF	TGCGCCAGCAGCTTGGGACTAGGCTCCTACGAGCAGTACTTC